This TCR beta chain derives from a study of shared clonotypes between healthy human individuals. Overall study context: Three plates were used per donor for CD4 naive, three for CD4 memory, two for CD8 naive and one for CD8 memory.

Produced via immunoSEQ multiplex PCR; TCRdb's table is partial and in-frame only. This table holds millions of clones, 85% to 95% found once. Per germline, CDR1 SQVTM and CDR2 ANQGSEA. CDR3 length equals 13 residues. Deletions cut 4 bases from V and 5 bases from J, with 13 bases between. Each of the donors was a healthy adult who was HIV-negative and had not had a recent acute infection or vaccination. The sequencing input was naive CD4+ T cells sorted from blood. Sample subset: CD45RA+ positively selected. The chain is built from TRBV29-1 and TRBJ2-3, with D perhaps matching TRBD1 or TRBD2 (6 bases each). This TCR derives from a man aged 18 to 29 in good health. The CDR3 DNA reads as TGCAGCGTTGTAGCGGACAGCCTAGATACGCAGTATTTT. Its translation is CSVVADSLDTQYF.